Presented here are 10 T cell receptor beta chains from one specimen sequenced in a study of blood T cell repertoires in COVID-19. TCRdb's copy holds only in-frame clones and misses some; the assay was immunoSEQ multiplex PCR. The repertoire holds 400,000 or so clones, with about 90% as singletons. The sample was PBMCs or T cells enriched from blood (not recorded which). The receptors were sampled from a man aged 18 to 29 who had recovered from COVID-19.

The CDR3 DNA is TGTGCCAGCAGCTTCGGGACAGTCGCCTCGGATGGCTACACCTTC. It is translated as CASSFGTVASDGYTF. This chain connects TRBV9 to TRBJ1-2; 7 bases match TRBD1. The CDR3 is made up of 15 amino acids. After removal of 4 bases from V and 6 bases from J, the junction contained 12 bases not matched to a gene. In germline, CDR1 is SGDLS, CDR2 YYNGEE.

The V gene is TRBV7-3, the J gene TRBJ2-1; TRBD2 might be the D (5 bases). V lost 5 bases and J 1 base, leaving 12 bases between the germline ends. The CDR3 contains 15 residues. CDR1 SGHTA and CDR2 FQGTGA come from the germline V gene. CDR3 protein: CASSRSGGSYNEQFF. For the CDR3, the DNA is TGTGCCAGCAGCCGATCCGGAGGATCCTACAATGAGCAGTTCTTC.

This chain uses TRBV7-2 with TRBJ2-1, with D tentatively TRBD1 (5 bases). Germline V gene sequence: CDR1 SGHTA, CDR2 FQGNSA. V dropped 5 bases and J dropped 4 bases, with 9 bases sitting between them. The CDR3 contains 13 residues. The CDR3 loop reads CASSPQGYNEQFF. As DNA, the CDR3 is TGTGCCAGCAGCCCCCAGGGTTACAATGAGCAGTTCTTC.

The CDR3 nucleotides are TGCAGCGTTGAAGATCCGTTTAGCGGGGTCCTCACAGATACGCAGTATTTT. This gives the protein CSVEDPFSGVLTDTQYF. The rearrangement joins TRBV29-1 to TRBJ2-3; TRBD2 agrees at 8 bases. This CDR3 comprises 17 residues. Germline lookup yields CDR1 SQVTM and CDR2 ANQGSEA. V trimming: 0 bases; J trimming: 2 bases; junction bases outside the gene matches: 10.

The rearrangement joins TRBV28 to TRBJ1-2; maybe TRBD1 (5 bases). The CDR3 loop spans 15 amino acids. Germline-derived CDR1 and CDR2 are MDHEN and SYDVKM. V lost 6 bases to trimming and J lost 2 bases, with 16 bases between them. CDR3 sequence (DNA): TGTGCCAGCAGCCCCGGGGGAATAACGAACTATGGCTACACCTTC. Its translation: CASSPGGITNYGYTF.

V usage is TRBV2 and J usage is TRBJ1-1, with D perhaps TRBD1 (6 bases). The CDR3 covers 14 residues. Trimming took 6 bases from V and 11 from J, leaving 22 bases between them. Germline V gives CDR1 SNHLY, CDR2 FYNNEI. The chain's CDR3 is CASRGQSVVFGAFF. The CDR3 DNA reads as TGTGCCAGCAGGGGACAATCCGTGGTCTTTGGTGCTTTCTTT.

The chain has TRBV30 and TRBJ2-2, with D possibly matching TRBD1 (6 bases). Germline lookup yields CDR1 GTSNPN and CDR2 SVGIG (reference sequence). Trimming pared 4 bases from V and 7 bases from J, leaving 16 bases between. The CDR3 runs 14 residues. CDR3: CAWKLYRANGELFF. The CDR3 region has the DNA TGTGCCTGGAAGTTGTACAGGGCTAACGGGGAGCTGTTTTTT.

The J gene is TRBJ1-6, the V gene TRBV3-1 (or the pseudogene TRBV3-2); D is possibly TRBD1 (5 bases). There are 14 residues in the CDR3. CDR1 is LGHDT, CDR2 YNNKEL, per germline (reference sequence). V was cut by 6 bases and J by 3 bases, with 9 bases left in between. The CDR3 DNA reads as TGTGCCAGCAGGCGGGACCTCTATAATTCACCCCTCCACTTT. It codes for CASRRDLYNSPLHF.

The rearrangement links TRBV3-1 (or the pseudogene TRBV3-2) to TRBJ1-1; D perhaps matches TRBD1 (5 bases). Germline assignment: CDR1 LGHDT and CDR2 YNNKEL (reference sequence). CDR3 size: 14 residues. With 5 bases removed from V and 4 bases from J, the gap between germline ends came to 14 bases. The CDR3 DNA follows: TGTGCCAGCAGCGACAGTGCCGGGGGCACTGAAGCTTTCTTT. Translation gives CASSDSAGGTEAFF.

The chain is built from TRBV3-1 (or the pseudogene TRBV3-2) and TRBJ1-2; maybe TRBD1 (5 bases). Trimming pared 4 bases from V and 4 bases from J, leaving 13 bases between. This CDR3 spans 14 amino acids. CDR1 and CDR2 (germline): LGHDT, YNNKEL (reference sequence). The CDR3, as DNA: TGTGCCAGCAGCCTCCGACAGCCCAGCTATGGCTACACCTTC. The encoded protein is CASSLRQPSYGYTF.